This T cell receptor (beta chain) was captured by sequencing in a study of T cells in Graves' hyperthyroidism and ophthalmopathy. What was amplified from RNA transcripts were TCR beta CDR3 regions. Carried out on the TCR CDR3, a first-round RT-PCR used the HTBI primer set. TCRdb reanalysed the multiplex PCR reads using MiXCR and keeps one entry per CDR3 protein. The table lists hundreds of thousands of distinct CDR3 sequences, about 12% of them singletons. The CDR3 contains 16 residues. In germline, CDR1 is LGHDT, CDR2 YNNKEL (reference sequence). The V segment lost 4 bases and the J segment 3 bases; nucleotides outside the gene matches: 10. This clonotype showed up many times.

Material for sequencing was blood. This receptor was obtained from a young woman with Graves' hyperthyroidism. V usage is TRBV3-1 and J usage is TRBJ2-3, with 7 bases matching TRBD1. DNA for the CDR3: TGTGCCAGCAGCCCGGTCCGGGACAGTGGGACAGATACGCAGTATTTT. Its translation is CASSPVRDSGTDTQYF.